This passage covers 13 T cell receptor beta chains from one sample sequenced in a study of T-cell reconstitution after alpha-beta-depleted transplantation in children (dated by TCRdb to about 2016). Library creation used PCR. Sequencing instrument: Illumina HiSeq 2500. Molecular barcoding was employed in the preparation of TCR libraries, with unique molecular identifiers being used to normalize TCRbeta repertoire quantification. TCRdb itself trimmed the public reads at Q25 with fastp, ran MiXCR and retained productive beta chains. Entries that share a CDR3 protein sequence are merged under the most common genes and DNA. The sample table contains 400,000 to 500,000 distinct CDR3 sequences; only one count was recorded for 11% of them. The ten largest make up 4.5% to 7% of the sample. The source material was PBMCs from the stem cell graft donor, sampled from the stem cell graft. Receptor source: a human donor who donated a stem cell graft to a child with acute myeloid leukemia.

This clonotype was counted a few times. The chain has TRBV25-1 and TRBJ2-1, with TRBD1 matching 8 bases. Trimming cost V 1 base and J 8 bases; bases outside gene matches: 10. Germline CDR1 is MGHDK and CDR2 is SYGVNS. The CDR3 sequence is 16 residues long. DNA of the CDR3: TGTGCCAGCAGTGAATCTCCTCAAACAGGGGGGTATGAGCAGTTCTTC. Its protein product is CASSESPQTGGYEQFF.

This chain connects TRBV5-1 to TRBJ1-2, with D possibly TRBD1 on 6 matching bases. Between the trimmed V and J ends, which lost 8 bases and 4 bases, there was a span of 24 bases. The CDR3 runs to 16 residues. The germline CDR1 and CDR2 sequences are SGHRS and YFSETQ. DNA for the CDR3: TGCGCCAGGGAGGGGGGCACTTCAGTCCCACTCTATGGCTACACCTTC. Encoded protein: CAREGGTSVPLYGYTF. Complete variable domain (other parts from reference TRBV5-1 and TRBJ1-2): KAGVTQTPRYLIKTRGQQVTLSCSPISGHRSVSWYQQTPGQGLQFLFEYFSETQRNKGNFPGRFSGRQFSNSRSEMNVSTLELGDSALYLCAREGGTSVPLYGYTFGSGTRLTVV.

The rearrangement uses TRBV18 and TRBJ2-1; TRBD2 agrees at 10 bases. This CDR3 contains 16 residues. Trimming at V came to 3 bases and at J to 6 bases, leaving 8 bases not matched to a gene. Germline V lookup: CDR1 KGHSH, CDR2 LQKENI. The CDR3 sequence is CASSPLSGGAFNEQFF. The CDR3 bases are TGTGCCAGCTCACCTCTAAGCGGGGGGGCTTTCAATGAGCAGTTCTTC.

With respect to this clonotype: It may be a read error: a sequence one base away is much more abundant. The chain employs TRBV6-2 or TRBV6-3 and TRBJ2-7, with TRBD2 matching over 11 bases. Germline CDR1 is MNHEY and CDR2 is SVGEGT. The CDR3 has 16 residues. The CDR3 reads CASSYGGLAASYEHYF. CDR3 in DNA: TGTGCCAGCAGTTACGGGGGACTAGCGGCCTCCTACGAGCACTACTTC.

The chain joins TRBV20-1 to TRBJ2-7; TRBD1 is a possible D gene (6 bases). Between the trimmed V and J ends, which lost 5 bases and 6 bases, there was a span of 14 bases. This CDR3 contains 12 residues. Germline CDR1 is DFQATT and CDR2 is SNEGSKA (reference sequence). The chain's CDR3 is CSAHDHRVEQYV. CDR3 bases: TGCAGTGCTCATGATCACAGGGTCGAGCAGTACGTC.

This clonotype was detected ten times or more. This chain joins TRBV14 and TRBJ1-2, with D perhaps matching TRBD1 (5 bases). From germline, CDR1 is SGHDN and CDR2 FVKESK. This CDR3 is 15 amino acids long. V lost 1 base and J 1 base, leaving 10 bases between the germline ends. In nucleotides, the CDR3 is TGTGCCAGCAGCCAAGGCGACAGCTTTAACTATGGCTACACCTTC. As protein: CASSQGDSFNYGYTF. Full variable domain (outside the CDR3, taken from reference TRBV14 and TRBJ1-2): EAGVTQFPSHSVIEKGQTVTLRCDPISGHDNLYWYRRVMGKEIKFLLHFVKESKQDESGMPNNRFLAERTGGTYSTLKVQPAELEDSGVYFCASSQGDSFNYGYTFGSGTRLTVV.

About this clonotype itself: A much larger clone differs by one base, so this may be a read error. The rearrangement joins TRBV6-2 or TRBV6-3 to TRBJ2-1; no clear D. Trimming removed 7 bases at V and 2 bases at J, with 9 bases between. The CDR3 extends over 13 amino acids. CDR1 is MNHEY, CDR2 SVGEGT, per germline. CDR3 amino acids: CASNRLAYNEQFF. The CDR3 DNA follows: TGTGCCAGCAACCGGTTGGCCTACAATGAGCAGTTCTTC.

This clonotype was recorded a few times. The CDR3 is CASSPASTGLRGYTF. CDR3 bases: TGTGCCAGCAGCCCAGCATCGACAGGGTTGCGGGGCTACACCTTC. The chain couples TRBV7-9 to TRBJ1-2; 7 bases are shared with TRBD1. This CDR3 region has 15 residues. Unmatched junction bases numbered 14, after V lost 5 bases and J lost 8 bases. Germline loops: CDR1 SEHNR, CDR2 FQNEAQ (reference sequence).

This clonotype was recorded many times. V is TRBV10-3 and J is TRBJ2-1, with 10 bases matching TRBD2. This CDR3 contains 16 residues. CDR1 and CDR2 from the germline V gene are ENHRY and SYGVKD. With 2 bases clipped from V and 8 bases from J, the junction kept 9 bases outside the gene matches. As DNA, the CDR3 is TGTGCCATCAGTGAGAGGCTAGCGGGAGATGGTGATGAGCAGTTCTTC. It yields the protein CAISERLAGDGDEQFF.

There are a few counts of this clonotype. This chain connects TRBV5-1 to TRBJ2-5; 9 nucleotides align to TRBD1. The V and J ends lost 3 bases and 2 bases, in that order; junction bases with no gene match: 8. The CDR3 extends over 16 amino acids. The germline gives CDR1 SGHRS, CDR2 YFSETQ. This CDR3 is CASSYRQGGQQETQYF. The DNA for the CDR3 is TGCGCCAGCAGCTATCGACAGGGGGGGCAACAAGAGACCCAGTACTTC.

This clonotype has only a few counts. J is TRBJ2-2 and V is TRBV20-1; D is undetermined. CDR1 is DFQATT, CDR2 SNEGSKA, per germline (reference sequence). There are 13 residues in the CDR3. Trimming removed 2 bases from V and 3 bases from J, with 7 bases in between. The CDR3 nucleotides read TGCAGTGCTAGACGACCTGACACCGGGGAGCTGTTTTTT. It codes for CSARRPDTGELFF.

The chain carries TRBV14 and TRBJ1-6, with D unresolved. CDR3 length equals 14 residues. Trimming took 1 base from V and 4 from J, leaving 5 bases between them. CDR1 and CDR2 (germline): SGHDN, FVKESK. The DNA for the CDR3 is TGTGCCAGCAGCCAAGGGAGTTATAATTCACCCCTCCACTTT. It codes for CASSQGSYNSPLHF.

V usage is TRBV4-1 and J usage is TRBJ2-3; TRBD2 agrees at 9 bases. With V trimmed by 0 bases and J by 6 bases, 4 bases remained unmatched. The length of the CDR3 is 15 residues. CDR1 and CDR2 (germline): MGHRA, YSYEKL. This CDR3 reads CASSQDLAGGDTQYF. CDR3 nucleotide sequence: TGCGCCAGCAGCCAAGATCTCGCGGGGGGGGATACGCAGTATTTT.